This T cell receptor (beta chain) came from a study of blood T cell repertoires in COVID-19. Across the study: Sources were T cells, B-cell-depleted T cells, or PBMCs; the material itself was cDNA or gDNA.

TCRdb's copy holds only in-frame clones and misses some; the assay was immunoSEQ multiplex PCR. The sample holds 55,000 to 65,000 clones, around nine tenths seen once. This clone has a single count. The sequencing input was peripheral blood. The sequence was collected from a woman aged 80 or over with active COVID-19.

The CDR3 region is CASLAEGFTDTQYF. CDR3 nucleotide sequence: TGTGCCAGCCTAGCGGAAGGTTTTACAGATACGCAGTATTTT. The chain uses TRBV2 and TRBJ2-3; 7 bases align to TRBD2. Germline assignment: CDR1 SNHLY and CDR2 FYNNEI. J was trimmed by 3 bases and V by 8 bases; bases with no gene match: 8. The CDR3 runs to 14 residues.